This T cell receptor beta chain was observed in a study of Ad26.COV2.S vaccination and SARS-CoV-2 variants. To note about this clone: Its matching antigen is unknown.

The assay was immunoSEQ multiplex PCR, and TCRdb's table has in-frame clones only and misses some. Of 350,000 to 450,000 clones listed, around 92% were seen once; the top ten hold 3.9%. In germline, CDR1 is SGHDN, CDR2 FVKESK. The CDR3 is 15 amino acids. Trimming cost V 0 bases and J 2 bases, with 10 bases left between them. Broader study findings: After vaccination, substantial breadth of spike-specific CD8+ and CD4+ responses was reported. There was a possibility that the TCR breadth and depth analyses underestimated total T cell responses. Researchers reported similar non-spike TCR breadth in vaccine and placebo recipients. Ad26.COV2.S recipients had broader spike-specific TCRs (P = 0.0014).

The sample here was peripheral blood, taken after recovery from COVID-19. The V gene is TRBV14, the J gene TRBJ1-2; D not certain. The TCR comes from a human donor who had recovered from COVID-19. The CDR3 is CASSQDQNTNYGYTF. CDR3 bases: TGTGCCAGCAGCCAAGATCAAAATACCAACTATGGCTACACCTTC.